The rows below give T cell receptor beta chains drawn from one sample of a study of OX40 agonist ivuxolimab in advanced cancers. The protocol was immunoSEQ multiplex PCR, while the TCRdb copy is restricted to in-frame clones and leaves out a portion. The table has tens of thousands of clones, over 70% seen once. Here the sequenced sample was CD4+ or CD8+ T cells sorted from blood, taken in a trial of the OX40 agonist ivuxolimab. These receptors all stem from an adult with an advanced solid tumor such as melanoma, head and neck, liver or kidney cancer. Each CDR3 is given with its conserved first and last residue. A D gene is named only where the DNA matches it firmly. The size of a clone is reported for some rows only, either as once, few or many, or as a class for expanded clones.

>TRBJ1-1|.|.|TRBV7-9
TGTGCCAGTTTCTCGGGCAGGACAAGCCGTGAAGCTTTCTTT
CASFSGRTSREAFF
>TRBJ2-2|.|TRBD1|TRBV2
TGTGCCAGCAGTGATGTTTGGGGACAGGGGGCGAACACCGGGGAGCTGTTTTTT
CASSDVWGQGANTGELFF
>TRBJ2-3|.|TRBD2|TRBV11-2
TGTGCCAGCAGCCCGACTAGCGGGAACACAGATACGCAGTATTTT
CASSPTSGNTDTQYF
>TRBJ2-7|.|.|TRBV7-2
TGTGCCAGCAGCTTAGAGTTAGGGGAGCAGTACTTC
CASSLELGEQYF
>TRBJ2-3|.|.|TRBV4-3
TGCGCCAGCAGCCAAGTCCCCCGAGTAGAAGATACGCAGTATTTT
CASSQVPRVEDTQYF
>TRBJ1-2|.|.|TRBV2
TGTGCCAGCAGTGAACAGGGCCAATATGGCTACACCTTC
CASSEQGQYGYTF
>TRBJ1-4|.|.|TRBV4-3
TGCGCCAGCAGCCAAGATGTGCCAGGGATAGGGGGAAAACTGTTTTTT
CASSQDVPGIGGKLFF
>TRBJ2-1|once|TRBD1|TRBV29-1
TGCAGCGTTGCGGACAGGGGGTATGCGAGGGAGCAGTTCTTC
CSVADRGYAREQFF
>TRBJ2-3|.|.|TRBV19
TGTGCCAGTAGTATGAGGGGGTACGATACGCAGTATTTT
CASSMRGYDTQYF
>TRBJ1-5|.|.|TRBV7-2
TGTGCCAGCAGCTTAGAAGGACAGCTTAATCAGCCCCAGCATTTT
CASSLEGQLNQPQHF
>TRBJ2-3|.|.|TRBV27
TGTGCCAGCAGTCCCGGATCTTACCCCACAGATACGCAGTATTTT
CASSPGSYPTDTQYF
>TRBJ1-2|.|TRBD1|TRBV27
TGTGCCAGCAGGCTACAGGGGGCTAACTATGGCTACACCTTC
CASRLQGANYGYTF
>TRBJ1-1|.|.|TRBV6-5
TGTGCCAGCAACGGGGTTCCACAGGCTGAAGCTTTCTTT
CASNGVPQAEAFF
>TRBJ2-1|.|TRBD1|TRBV27
TGTGCCAGCAGTTTCAGGGGGAGCGGCAATGAGCAGTTCTTC
CASSFRGSGNEQFF
>TRBJ1-2|.|.|TRBV7-9
TGTGCCAGCAGGCCCCCGGGTTATAACTATGGCTACACCTTC
CASRPPGYNYGYTF
>TRBJ2-2|.|TRBD1|TRBV6-6
TGTGCCAGCAGTTACCCAGTGGGACAGGGGAGCGGGGAGCTGTTTTTT
CASSYPVGQGSGELFF
>TRBJ2-5|.|TRBD2|TRBV7-6
TGTGCCAGCAGTCGGACTAGCGCCCAAGAGACCCAGTACTTC
CASSRTSAQETQYF
>TRBJ2-1|.|TRBD2|TRBV27
TGTGCCAGTCGGACTAGCTCCTACAATGAGCAGTTCTTC
CASRTSSYNEQFF
>TRBJ1-4|.|TRBD1|TRBV18
TGTGCCAGCTCACCGGGACAGGGTATTGAAAAACTGTTTTTT
CASSPGQGIEKLFF
>TRBJ2-6|.|.|TRBV6-5
TGTGCCAGCAGTCACGTGGAGAGTGGGGCCAACGTCCTGACTTTC
CASSHVESGANVLTF
>TRBJ1-6|.|.|TRBV28
TGTGCCAGCAGTTCCCCTAGAGAGAATTCACCCCTCCACTTT
CASSSPRENSPLHF
>TRBJ1-5|once|.|TRBV6-1
TGTGCCAGCAGTGAAGCTCGGGGGGTAGTAGGGCATCGGCCCCAGCATTTT
CASSEARGVVGHRPQHF
>TRBJ2-7|.|.|TRBV6-1
TGTGCCAGCAGGCTAACTACCCTCGCGGGGTACGAGCAGTACTTC
CASRLTTLAGYEQYF
>TRBJ2-2|.|TRBD2|TRBV9
TGTGCCAGCAGCCTGCGAGCGGGAGTCGGCACCGGGGAGCTGTTTTTT
CASSLRAGVGTGELFF
>TRBJ1-2|.|.|TRBV28
TGTGCCAGTTTGCAATCGGTAGGGATGCACGGCTACACCTTC
CASLQSVGMHGYTF
>TRBJ2-1|.|.|TRBV5-4
TGTGCCAGCAGCCTCGCCGGGACGGAGTCCCATGAGCAGTTCTTC
CASSLAGTESHEQFF
>TRBJ2-4|few|.|TRBV27
TGTGCCAGCAGTTTCCTCCGGGAGGGGGCGGCCAAAAACATTCAGTACTTC
CASSFLREGAAKNIQYF
>TRBJ1-3|.|.|TRBV2
TGTGCCAGCAGACCACAGGGATCTGGAAACACCATATATTTT
CASRPQGSGNTIYF
>TRBJ1-1|.|TRBD1|TRBV5-1
TGCGCCAGCAGCCCCATGGACAGGCAGAACACTGAAGCTTTCTTT
CASSPMDRQNTEAFF
>TRBJ1-1|.|.|TRBV28
TGTGCCAGCAGTTTGCCAGGGAACACTGAAGCTTTCTTT
CASSLPGNTEAFF
>TRBJ2-7|.|.|TRBV6-5
TGTGCCAGCAGGGACGGGACATTCTACGAGCAGTACTTC
CASRDGTFYEQYF
>TRBJ1-2|once|TRBD1|TRBV6-1
TGTGCCAGCAGGGGACAGGGGGAGGTCTATGGCTACACCTTC
CASRGQGEVYGYTF
>TRBJ1-6|once|.|TRBV6-5
TGTGCCAGCAGTCCCCTACACCGCGGGGTCTCACCCCTCCACTTT
CASSPLHRGVSPLHF
>TRBJ2-3|.|TRBD2|TRBV28
TGTGCCAGCAGTTTCTCCGGCGGGAGGGCAGATACGCAGTATTTT
CASSFSGGRADTQYF
>TRBJ1-4|.|.|TRBV7-2
TGTGCCAGCAGCCCCGCTGGGCAGCATAATGAAAAACTGTTTTTT
CASSPAGQHNEKLFF
>TRBJ2-1|once|TRBD2|TRBV2
TGTGCCAGCAGTGTAAGCGGGAGGGCCACATTTTTCCGCCACAATGAGCAGTTCTTC
CASSVSGRATFFRHNEQFF
>TRBJ2-7|.|.|TRBV19
TGTGCCAGTAGTATGGGGACTGGCTCCTACGAGCAGTACTTC
CASSMGTGSYEQYF
>TRBJ2-3|.|.|TRBV6-5
TGTGCCAGCAGTTACTCGACGGCTAGCACAGATACGCAGTATTTT
CASSYSTASTDTQYF
>TRBJ2-1|few|TRBD2|TRBV7-2
TGTGCCAGCAGCCTCGAGCGGGGGGGCGGTGAGCAGTTCTTC
CASSLERGGGEQFF
>TRBJ2-3|.|TRBD1|TRBV4-1
TGCGCCAGCAGCCATCGACAGGGGGCGGGAGATACGCAGTATTTT
CASSHRQGAGDTQYF
>TRBJ1-5|once|.|TRBV11-2
TGTGCCAGCAGCCTACAGAAAAATCAGCCCCAGCATTTT
CASSLQKNQPQHF
>TRBJ1-2|.|.|TRBV28
TGTGCCAGCCGAGACCAGGAAGGACGACGGTACACCTTC
CASRDQEGRRYTF
>TRBJ2-6|.|.|TRBV5-1
TGCGCCAGCAGCTCCGTTGCCCCATCGGGGGGGGCCAACGTCCTGACTTTC
CASSSVAPSGGANVLTF
>TRBJ1-4|.|.|TRBV6-5
TGTGCCAGCAGTTACTCGGGGGGGGAGAGAGACTTT
CASSYSGGERDF
>TRBJ2-1|few|TRBD1|TRBV19
TGTGCCAGTAGTATAAGGGGGCAGGGTAAGGGTGAGCAGTTCTTC
CASSIRGQGKGEQFF
>TRBJ2-1|.|TRBD2|TRBV15
TGTGCCACCAGCAGCACTAGCGGGGGGGACTACAATGAGCAGTTCTTC
CATSSTSGGDYNEQFF
>TRBJ2-1|.|.|TRBV7-3
TGTGCCAGCAGCTTAACTACTAGTAATGAGCAGTTCTTC
CASSLTTSNEQFF
>TRBJ2-7|few|.|TRBV20-1
TGCAGCACACGAGGTTCCTACGAGCAGTACTTC
CSTRGSYEQYF
>TRBJ1-6|.|TRBD1|TRBV5-6
TGTGCCAGCAGATGGACAGGGGGAAATTCACCCCTCCACTTT
CASRWTGGNSPLHF
>TRBJ2-2|.|.|TRBV9
TGTGCCAGCAGCGTATCACCCACAAACACCGGGGAGCTGTTTTTT
CASSVSPTNTGELFF
>TRBJ2-2|.|TRBD1|TRBV7-2
TGTGCCAGCAGCTTACCCCACTACAGGGGGCAAACCGGGGAGCTGTTTTTT
CASSLPHYRGQTGELFF